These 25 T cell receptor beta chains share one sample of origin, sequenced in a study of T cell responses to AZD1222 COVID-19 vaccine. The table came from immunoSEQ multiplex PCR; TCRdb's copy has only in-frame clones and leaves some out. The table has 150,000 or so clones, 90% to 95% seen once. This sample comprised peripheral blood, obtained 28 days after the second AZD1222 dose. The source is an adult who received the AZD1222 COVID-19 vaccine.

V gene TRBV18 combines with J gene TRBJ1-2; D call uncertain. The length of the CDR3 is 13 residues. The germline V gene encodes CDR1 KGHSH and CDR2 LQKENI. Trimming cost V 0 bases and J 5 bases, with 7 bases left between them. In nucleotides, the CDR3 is TGTGCCAGCTCACCACCGACACGGTATGGCTACACCTTC. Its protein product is CASSPPTRYGYTF. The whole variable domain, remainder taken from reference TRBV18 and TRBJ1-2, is NAGVMQNPRHLVRRRGQEARLRCSPMKGHSHVYWYRQLPEEGLKFMVYLQKENIIDESGMPKERFSAEFPKEGPSILRIQQVVRGDSAAYFCASSPPTRYGYTFGSGTRLTVV.

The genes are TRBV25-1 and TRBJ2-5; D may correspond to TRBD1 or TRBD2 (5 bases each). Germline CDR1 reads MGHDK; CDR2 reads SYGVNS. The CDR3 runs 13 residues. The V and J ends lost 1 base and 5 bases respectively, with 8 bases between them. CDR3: CASSESGTETQYF. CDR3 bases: TGTGCCAGCAGTGAATCCGGGACGGAGACCCAGTACTTC.

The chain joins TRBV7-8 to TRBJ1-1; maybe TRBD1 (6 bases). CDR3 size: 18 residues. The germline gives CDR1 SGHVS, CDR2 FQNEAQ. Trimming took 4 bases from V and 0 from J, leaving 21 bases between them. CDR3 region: CASSYRVPGDPMNTEAFF. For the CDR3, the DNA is TGTGCCAGCAGCTACAGGGTCCCAGGGGACCCCATGAACACTGAAGCTTTCTTT.

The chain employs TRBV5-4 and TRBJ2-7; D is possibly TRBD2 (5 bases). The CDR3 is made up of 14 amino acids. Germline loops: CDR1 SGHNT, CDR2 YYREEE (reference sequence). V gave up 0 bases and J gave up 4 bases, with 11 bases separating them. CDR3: CASSLAREPYEQYF. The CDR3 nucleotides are TGTGCCAGCAGCTTGGCCCGGGAACCTTACGAGCAGTACTTC.

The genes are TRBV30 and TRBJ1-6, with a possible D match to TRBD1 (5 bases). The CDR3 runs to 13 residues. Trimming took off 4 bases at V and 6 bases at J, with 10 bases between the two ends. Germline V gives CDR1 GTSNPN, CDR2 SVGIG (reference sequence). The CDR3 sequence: CAWNPGGNSPLHF. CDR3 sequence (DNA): TGTGCCTGGAACCCTGGGGGTAATTCACCCCTCCACTTT.

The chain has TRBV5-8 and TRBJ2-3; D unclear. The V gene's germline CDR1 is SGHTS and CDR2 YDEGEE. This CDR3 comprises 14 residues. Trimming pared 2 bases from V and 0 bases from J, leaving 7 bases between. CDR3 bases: TGTGCCAGCAGCTTATGGGGTAGCACAGATACGCAGTATTTT. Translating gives CASSLWGSTDTQYF.

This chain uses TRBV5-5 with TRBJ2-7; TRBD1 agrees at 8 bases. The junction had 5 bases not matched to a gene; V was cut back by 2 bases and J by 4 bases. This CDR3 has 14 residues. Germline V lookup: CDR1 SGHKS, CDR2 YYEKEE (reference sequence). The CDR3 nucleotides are TGTGCCAGCAGCTTTGCGAGACAGGGGTACGAGCAGTACTTC. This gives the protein CASSFARQGYEQYF.

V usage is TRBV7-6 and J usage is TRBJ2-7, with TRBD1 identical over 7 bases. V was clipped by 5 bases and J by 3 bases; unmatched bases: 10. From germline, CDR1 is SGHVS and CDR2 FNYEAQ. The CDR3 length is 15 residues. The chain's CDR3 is CASSVTRDSFYEQYF. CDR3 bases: TGTGCCAGCAGCGTCACCAGGGACAGTTTCTACGAGCAGTACTTC.

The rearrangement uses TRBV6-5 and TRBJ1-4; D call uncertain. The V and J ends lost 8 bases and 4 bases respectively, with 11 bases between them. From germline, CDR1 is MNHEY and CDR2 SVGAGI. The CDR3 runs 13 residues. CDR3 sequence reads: CASQRAYNEKLFF. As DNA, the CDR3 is TGTGCCAGCCAGCGGGCCTATAATGAAAAACTGTTTTTT.

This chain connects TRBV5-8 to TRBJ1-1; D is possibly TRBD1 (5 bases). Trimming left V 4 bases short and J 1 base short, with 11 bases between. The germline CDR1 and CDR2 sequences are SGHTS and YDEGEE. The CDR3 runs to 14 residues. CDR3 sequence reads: CASSRDLWNTEAFF. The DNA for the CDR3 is TGTGCCAGCAGCAGGGACCTTTGGAACACTGAAGCTTTCTTT.

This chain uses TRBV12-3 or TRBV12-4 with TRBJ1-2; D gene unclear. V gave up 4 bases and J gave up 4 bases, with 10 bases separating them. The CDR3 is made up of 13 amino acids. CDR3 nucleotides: TGTGCCAGCAGTTACCTCCTATCCTATGGCTACACCTTC. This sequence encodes CASSYLLSYGYTF.

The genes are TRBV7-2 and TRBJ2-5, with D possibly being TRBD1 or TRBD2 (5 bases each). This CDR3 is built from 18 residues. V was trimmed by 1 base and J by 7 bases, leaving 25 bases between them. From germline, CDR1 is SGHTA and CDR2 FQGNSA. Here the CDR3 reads CASSLGVNLVGVSGTQYF. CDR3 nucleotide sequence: TGTGCCAGCAGCTTAGGGGTCAACCTAGTGGGGGTGTCTGGGACCCAGTACTTC.

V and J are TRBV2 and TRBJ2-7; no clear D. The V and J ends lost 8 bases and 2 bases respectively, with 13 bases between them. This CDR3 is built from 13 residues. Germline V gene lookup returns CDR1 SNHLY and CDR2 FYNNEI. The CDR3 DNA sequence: TGTGCCAGCCACCGACGGTCCACCTACGAGCAGTACTTC. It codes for CASHRRSTYEQYF.

The CDR3 loop is CASSYRQELSRPQHF. In nucleotides, the CDR3 is TGTGCCAGCAGCTACCGACAGGAGCTATCACGACCCCAGCATTTT. The J gene is TRBJ1-5, the V gene TRBV28; possibly TRBD1 for D (6 bases). The CDR3 totals 15 residues. Trimming removed 6 bases from V and 10 bases from J, with 22 bases in between. Germline CDR1 and CDR2: MDHEN and SYDVKM.

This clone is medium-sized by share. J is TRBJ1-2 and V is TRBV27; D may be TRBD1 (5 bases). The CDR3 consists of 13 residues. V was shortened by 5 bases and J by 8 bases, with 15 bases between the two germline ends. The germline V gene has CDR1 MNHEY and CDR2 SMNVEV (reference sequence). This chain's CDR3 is CASSPGHLGGYTF. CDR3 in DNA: TGTGCCAGCAGTCCGGGGCACTTGGGCGGCTACACCTTC.

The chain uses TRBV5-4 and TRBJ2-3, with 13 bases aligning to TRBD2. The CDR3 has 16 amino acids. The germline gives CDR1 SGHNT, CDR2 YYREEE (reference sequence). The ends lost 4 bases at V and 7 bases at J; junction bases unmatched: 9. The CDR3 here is CASSDSGTSGVNTQYF. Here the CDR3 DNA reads TGTGCCAGCAGCGATTCCGGGACTAGCGGGGTGAATACGCAGTATTTT.

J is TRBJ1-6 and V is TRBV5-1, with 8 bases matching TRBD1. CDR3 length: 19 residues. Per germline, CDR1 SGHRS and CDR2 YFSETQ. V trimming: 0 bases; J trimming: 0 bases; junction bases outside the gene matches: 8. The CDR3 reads CASSLGARGLVSYNSPLHF. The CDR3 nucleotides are TGCGCCAGCAGCTTGGGAGCCAGGGGGCTGGTCTCCTATAATTCACCCCTCCACTTT.

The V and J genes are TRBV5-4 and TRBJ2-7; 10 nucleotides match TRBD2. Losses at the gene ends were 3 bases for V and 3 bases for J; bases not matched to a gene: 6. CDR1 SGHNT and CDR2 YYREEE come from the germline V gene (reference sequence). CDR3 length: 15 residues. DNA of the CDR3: TGTGCCAGCAGCTATGGGACTAGCGAACGCTACGAGCAGTACTTC. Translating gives CASSYGTSERYEQYF.

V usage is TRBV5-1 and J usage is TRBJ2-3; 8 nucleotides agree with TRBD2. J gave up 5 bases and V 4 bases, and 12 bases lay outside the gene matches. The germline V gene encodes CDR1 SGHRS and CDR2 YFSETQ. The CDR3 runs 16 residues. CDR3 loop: CASSHGGTSGKDTQYF. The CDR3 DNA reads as TGCGCCAGCAGCCATGGAGGAACTAGCGGAAAAGATACGCAGTATTTT.

DNA of the CDR3: TGTGCCATCAGTGAGGGCCCGGACACTGAAGCTTTCTTT. It yields the protein CAISEGPDTEAFF. This rearrangement joins TRBV10-3 to TRBJ1-1; D gene unclear. The CDR3 sequence is 13 residues long. V was trimmed by 2 bases and J by 3 bases, leaving 7 bases between them. The germline gives CDR1 ENHRY, CDR2 SYGVKD.

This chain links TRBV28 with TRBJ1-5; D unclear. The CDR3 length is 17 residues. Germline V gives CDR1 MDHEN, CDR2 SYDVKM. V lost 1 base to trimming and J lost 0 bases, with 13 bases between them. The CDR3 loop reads CASSLSQAPYSNQPQHF. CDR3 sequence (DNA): TGTGCCAGCAGTTTATCTCAGGCTCCCTATAGCAATCAGCCCCAGCATTTT.

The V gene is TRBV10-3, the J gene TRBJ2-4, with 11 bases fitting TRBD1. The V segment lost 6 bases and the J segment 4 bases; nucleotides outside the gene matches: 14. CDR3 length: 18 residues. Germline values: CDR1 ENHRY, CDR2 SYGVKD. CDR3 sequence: CAIRGTGGNGSGKNIQYF. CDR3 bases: TGTGCCATCAGAGGGACAGGGGGAAACGGGAGTGGGAAAAACATTCAGTACTTC.

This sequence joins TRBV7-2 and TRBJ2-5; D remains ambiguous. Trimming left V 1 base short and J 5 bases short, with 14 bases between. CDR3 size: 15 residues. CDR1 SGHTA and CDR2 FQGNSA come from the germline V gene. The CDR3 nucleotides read TGTGCCAGCAGCTTAGGAGGTCCCCAACGGGAGACCCAGTACTTC. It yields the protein CASSLGGPQRETQYF.

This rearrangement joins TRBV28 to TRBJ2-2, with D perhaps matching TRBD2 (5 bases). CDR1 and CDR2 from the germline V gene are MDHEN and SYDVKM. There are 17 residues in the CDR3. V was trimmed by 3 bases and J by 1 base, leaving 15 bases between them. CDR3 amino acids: CASSFVGSQRNTGELFF. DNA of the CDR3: TGTGCCAGCAGTTTTGTAGGGAGTCAGAGGAACACCGGGGAGCTGTTTTTT.

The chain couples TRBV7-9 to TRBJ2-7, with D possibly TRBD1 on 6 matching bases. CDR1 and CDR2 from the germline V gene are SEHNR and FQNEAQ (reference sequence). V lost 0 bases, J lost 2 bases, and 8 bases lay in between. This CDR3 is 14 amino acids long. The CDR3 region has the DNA TGTGCCAGCAGCTTAGCGTACAGGGCCTACGAGCAGTACTTC. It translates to CASSLAYRAYEQYF.